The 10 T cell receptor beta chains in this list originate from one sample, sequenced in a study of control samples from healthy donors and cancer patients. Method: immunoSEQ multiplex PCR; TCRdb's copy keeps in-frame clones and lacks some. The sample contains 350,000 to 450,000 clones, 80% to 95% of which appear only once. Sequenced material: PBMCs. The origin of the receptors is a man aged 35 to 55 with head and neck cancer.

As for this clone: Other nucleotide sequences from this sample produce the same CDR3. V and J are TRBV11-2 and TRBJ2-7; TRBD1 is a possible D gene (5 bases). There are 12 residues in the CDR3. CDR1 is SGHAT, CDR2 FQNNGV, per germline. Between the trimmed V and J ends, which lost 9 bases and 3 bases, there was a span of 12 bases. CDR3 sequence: CASSLGVYEQYF. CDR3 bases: TGTGCCAGTTCCCTAGGGGTCTACGAGCAGTACTTC.

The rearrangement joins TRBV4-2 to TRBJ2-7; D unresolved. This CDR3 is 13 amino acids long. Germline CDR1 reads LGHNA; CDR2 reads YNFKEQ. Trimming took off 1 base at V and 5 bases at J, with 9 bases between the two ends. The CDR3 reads CASSQGQFNEQYF. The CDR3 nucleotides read TGTGCCAGCAGCCAAGGTCAGTTTAACGAGCAGTACTTC.

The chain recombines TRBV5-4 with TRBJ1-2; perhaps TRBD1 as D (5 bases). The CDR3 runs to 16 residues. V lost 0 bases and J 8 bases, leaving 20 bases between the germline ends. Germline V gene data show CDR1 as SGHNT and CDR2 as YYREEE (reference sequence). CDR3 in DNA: TGTGCCAGCAGCTTGGAAGGTCAACCCCTGGGGGGGGGCTACACCTTC. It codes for CASSLEGQPLGGGYTF.

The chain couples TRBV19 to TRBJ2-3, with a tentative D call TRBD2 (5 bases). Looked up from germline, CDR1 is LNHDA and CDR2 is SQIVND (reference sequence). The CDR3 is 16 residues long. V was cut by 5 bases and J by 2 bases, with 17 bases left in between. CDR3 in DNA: TGTGCCAGTAGTCCCTCATCAGCGGTTACCACAGATACGCAGTATTTT. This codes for CASSPSSAVTTDTQYF.

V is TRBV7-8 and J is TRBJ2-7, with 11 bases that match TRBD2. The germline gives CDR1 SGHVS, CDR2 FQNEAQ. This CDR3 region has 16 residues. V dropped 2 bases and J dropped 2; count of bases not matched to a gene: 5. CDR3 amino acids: CASSLQTSGMTYEQYF. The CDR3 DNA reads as TGTGCCAGCAGCTTACAGACTAGCGGGATGACCTACGAGCAGTACTTC.

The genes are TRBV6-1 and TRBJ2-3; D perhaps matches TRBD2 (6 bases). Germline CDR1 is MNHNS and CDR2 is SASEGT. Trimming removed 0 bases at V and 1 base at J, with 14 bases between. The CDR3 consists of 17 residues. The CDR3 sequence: CASSEAGLLAGTDTQYF. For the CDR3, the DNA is TGTGCCAGCAGTGAAGCGGGATTACTAGCTGGCACAGATACGCAGTATTTT.

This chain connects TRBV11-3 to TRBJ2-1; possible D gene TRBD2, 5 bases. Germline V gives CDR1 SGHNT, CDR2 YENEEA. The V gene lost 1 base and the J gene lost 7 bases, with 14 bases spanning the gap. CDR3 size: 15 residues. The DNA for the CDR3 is TGTGCCAGCAGCTTAGGGCTAGCTCAGGAGAATGAGCAGTTCTTC. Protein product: CASSLGLAQENEQFF.

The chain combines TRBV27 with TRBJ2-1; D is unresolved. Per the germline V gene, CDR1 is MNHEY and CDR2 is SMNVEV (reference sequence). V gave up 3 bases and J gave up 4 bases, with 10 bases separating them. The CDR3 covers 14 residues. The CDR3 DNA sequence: TGTGCCAGCAGTTTCACGGCTGGATACAATGAGCAGTTCTTC. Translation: CASSFTAGYNEQFF.

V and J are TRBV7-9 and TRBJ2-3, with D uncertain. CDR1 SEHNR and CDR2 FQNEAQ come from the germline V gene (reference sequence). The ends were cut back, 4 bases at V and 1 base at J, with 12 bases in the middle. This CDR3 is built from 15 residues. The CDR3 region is CASSSPRAGTDTQYF. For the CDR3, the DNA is TGTGCCAGCAGCTCGCCCCGGGCGGGCACAGATACGCAGTATTTT.

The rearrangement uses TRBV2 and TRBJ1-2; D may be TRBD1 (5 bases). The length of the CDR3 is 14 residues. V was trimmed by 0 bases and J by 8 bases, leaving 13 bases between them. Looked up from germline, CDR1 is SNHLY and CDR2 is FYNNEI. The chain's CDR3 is CASSEAPQVRGYTF. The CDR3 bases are TGTGCCAGCAGTGAAGCCCCACAGGTTCGGGGCTACACCTTC.